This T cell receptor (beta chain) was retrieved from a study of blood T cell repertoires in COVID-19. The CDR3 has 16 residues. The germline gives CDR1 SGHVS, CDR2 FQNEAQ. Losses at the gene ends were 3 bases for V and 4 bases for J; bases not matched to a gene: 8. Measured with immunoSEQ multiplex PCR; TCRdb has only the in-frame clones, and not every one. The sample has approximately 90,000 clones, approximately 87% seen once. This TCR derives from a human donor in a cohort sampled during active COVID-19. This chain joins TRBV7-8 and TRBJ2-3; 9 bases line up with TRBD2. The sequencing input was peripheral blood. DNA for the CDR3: TGTGCCAGCAGCTTTGAGGCGCGGGGGGGCTCAGATACGCAGTATTTT. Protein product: CASSFEARGGSDTQYF. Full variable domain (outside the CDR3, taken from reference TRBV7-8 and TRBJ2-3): GAGVSQSPRYKVAKRGQDVALRCDPISGHVSLFWYQQALGQGPEFLTYFQNEAQLDKSGLPSDRFFAERPEGSVSTLKIQRTQQEDSAVYLCASSFEARGGSDTQYFGPGTRLTVL.